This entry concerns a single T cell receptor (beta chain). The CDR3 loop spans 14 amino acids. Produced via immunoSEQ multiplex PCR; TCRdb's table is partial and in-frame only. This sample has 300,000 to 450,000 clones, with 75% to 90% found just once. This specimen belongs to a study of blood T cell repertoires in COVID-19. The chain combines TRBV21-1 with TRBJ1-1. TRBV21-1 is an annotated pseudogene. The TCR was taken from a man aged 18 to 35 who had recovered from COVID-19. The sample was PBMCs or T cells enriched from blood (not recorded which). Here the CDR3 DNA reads TGTGCCAGCAGCAAAGTAAGGGGAGGGGGGAAAGCTTTCTTT. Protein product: CASSKVRGGGKAFF.